These T cell receptor beta chains were read from a single sample in a study of T cell responses to AZD1222 COVID-19 vaccine. TCRdb's copy holds only in-frame clones and misses some; the assay was immunoSEQ multiplex PCR. The sample lists tens of thousands of clones, about nine tenths occurring once. Sequences were derived from peripheral blood, sampled on day 0 of AZD1222 vaccination. The source is an adult in good health. CDR3s include the opening cysteine and the closing phenylalanine or tryptophan. D genes are given only for firm matches. Expanded clones get a size class; other rows say once, few or many, or leave the size out.

j_call | v_call | clone_size | d_call | cdr3_nt | cdr3_aa
TRBJ1-2 | TRBV18 | . | . | TGTGCCAGCTCACCCCCAGGGGACTATGGCTACACCTTC | CASSPPGDYGYTF
TRBJ2-1 | TRBV3-1/TRBV3-2 | . | . | TGTGCCAGCAGCCAAGGGTTTTCCGGGGCCTACAATGAGCAGTTCTTC | CASSQGFSGAYNEQFF
TRBJ1-4 | TRBV5-6 | once | . | TGTGCCAGCAGCTTGATGACTATTGCTAATGAAAAACTGTTTTTT | CASSLMTIANEKLFF
TRBJ1-6 | TRBV5-1 | . | . | TGCGCCAGCCGTTCGGGGACGGGGAATTCACCCCTCCACTTT | CASRSGTGNSPLHF
TRBJ1-1 | TRBV18 | . | . | TGTGCCAGCTCACCCGGAGGGGACACTGAAGCTTTCTTT | CASSPGGDTEAFF
TRBJ2-1 | TRBV21-1 | . | . | TGTGCCAGCAGGGACAGGAAGAACAATGAGCAGTTCTTC | CASRDRKNNEQFF
TRBJ2-2 | TRBV11-3 | medium-sized | TRBD2 | TGTGCCAGCAGCTTACGGGGGGGGACCCCTCCTGGGGAGCTGTTTTTT | CASSLRGGTPPGELFF
TRBJ1-1 | TRBV28 | . | . | TGTGCCAGCAGTTTTGTCTGGTCAGAAGCTTTCTTT | CASSFVWSEAFF
TRBJ2-1 | TRBV27 | . | . | TGTGCCAGCAGTTTAGGGTCCGGGTGGAATGAGCAGTTCTTC | CASSLGSGWNEQFF
TRBJ1-1 | TRBV6-1 | few | . | TGTGCCAGCAGTGATTACGGAAGGTCCACTGAAGCTTTCTTT | CASSDYGRSTEAFF
TRBJ2-7 | TRBV5-4 | . | TRBD2 | TGTGCCAGCAGCCCGGCGGGGGGGCGCGACGAGCAGTACTTC | CASSPAGGRDEQYF
TRBJ2-1 | TRBV6-1 | few | TRBD2 | TGTGCCAGCAGTGATGGGAGGGGTCAGTTCTTC | CASSDGRGQFF
TRBJ2-3 | TRBV4-1 | . | TRBD2 | TGCGCCAGCAGCCAAGTAGCGGGGGTCACAGATACGCAGTATTTT | CASSQVAGVTDTQYF
TRBJ2-3 | TRBV4-3 | . | TRBD1 | TGCGCCAGCAGCCAGAGAGCACGACAGGGAAATACGCAGTATTTT | CASSQRARQGNTQYF
TRBJ2-7 | TRBV5-6 | . | . | TGTGCCAGCAGCTCGGACAGATACTACGAGCAGTACTTC | CASSSDRYYEQYF
TRBJ2-3 | TRBV6-2/TRBV6-3 | . | . | TGTGCCAGCAGCGAACCCCTGGATACGCAGTATTTT | CASSEPLDTQYF
TRBJ1-1 | TRBV30 | . | . | TGTGCCTGCCACAGGGATTGGACTGAAGCTTTCTTT | CACHRDWTEAFF
TRBJ2-1 | TRBV9 | many | . | TGTGCCAGCAGCTCCCGATACAATGAGCAGTTCTTC | CASSSRYNEQFF
TRBJ1-6 | TRBV27 | . | TRBD1 | TGTGCCAGTCGAACAGGGGCCTTTTATAATTCACCCCTCCACTTT | CASRTGAFYNSPLHF
TRBJ1-5 | TRBV18 | . | . | TGTGCCAGCTCATCAGATGAGGCTCAGCCCCAGCATTTT | CASSSDEAQPQHF
TRBJ2-4 | TRBV10-3 | . | . | TGTGCCATCAGTGAGAGAATGTCGGGGGACCTAGCCAAAAACATTCAGTACTTC | CAISERMSGDLAKNIQYF
TRBJ1-6 | TRBV9 | once | TRBD1 | TGTGCCAGCAGCGGATTCGGGACAGGGGGATCACCCCTCCACTTT | CASSGFGTGGSPLHF
TRBJ2-2 | TRBV7-8 | . | . | TGTGCCAGCAGCTCCCCACGGAGGGACCCACTACAGTTCCCCACCGGGGAGCTGTTTTTT | CASSSPRRDPLQFPTGELFF
TRBJ1-1 | TRBV19 | . | . | TGTGCCAGTAGTATCTCCAGGGTTAGCACTGAAGCTTTCTTT | CASSISRVSTEAFF
TRBJ2-7 | TRBV2 | . | . | TGTGCCAGCAGTCTGGGACTGAGCTCCAACGAGCAGTACTTC | CASSLGLSSNEQYF
TRBJ2-3 | TRBV6-6 | . | TRBD1 | TGTGCCAGCAGTTACCCGACAGGGACCACAGATACGCAGTATTTT | CASSYPTGTTDTQYF
TRBJ1-1 | TRBV4-2 | . | . | TGTGCCAGCAGCCCCGCCATGGGGGGTACCAACACTGAAGCTTTCTTT | CASSPAMGGTNTEAFF
TRBJ1-5 | TRBV24-1 | . | . | TGTGCCACCAGTGATAGGGCAGCAAATCAGCCCCAGCATTTT | CATSDRAANQPQHF
TRBJ1-4 | TRBV3-1/TRBV3-2 | . | . | TGTGCCAGCAGCCCACACGATTCGCCGGGGAAACTGTTTTTT | CASSPHDSPGKLFF
TRBJ2-7 | TRBV27 | . | . | TGTGCCAGCAGTTTATCAGACTCTAACTCCTACGAGCAGTACTTC | CASSLSDSNSYEQYF
TRBJ2-2 | TRBV2 | . | . | TGTGCCAGCTGGTCAACAGATTCGGGCGGGGAGCTGTTTTTT | CASWSTDSGGELFF
TRBJ2-4 | TRBV11-2 | . | TRBD1 | TGTGCCAGCAGCTTCGTTACAGGGGATGGGGGAAACATTCAGTACTTC | CASSFVTGDGGNIQYF
TRBJ2-2 | TRBV2 | . | TRBD2 | TGTGCCAGCAGGACCGACGACTTACGCGGGGGCGGGGAGCTGTTTTTT | CASRTDDLRGGGELFF
TRBJ2-1 | TRBV6-4 | . | TRBD1 | TGTGCCAGCAGTGAGAGGACAGGGGACTTAGGTGAGCAGTTCTTC | CASSERTGDLGEQFF
TRBJ1-3 | TRBV6-5 | . | . | TGTGCCAGCAGACCGACAGGAAGAAACACCATATATTTT | CASRPTGRNTIYF
TRBJ2-7 | TRBV6-1 | . | . | TGTGCCAGCAGCCGGGACACCTCCTACGAGCAGTACTTC | CASSRDTSYEQYF
TRBJ1-4 | TRBV18 | . | . | TGTGCCAGCTCACCAGCAGGACTTAGAGAAAAACTGTTTTTT | CASSPAGLREKLFF
TRBJ1-6 | TRBV19 | few | TRBD1 | TGTGCCAGTAGTCGAGGGGGCCACTCCTATAATTCACCCCTCCACTTT | CASSRGGHSYNSPLHF
TRBJ2-7 | TRBV18 | . | TRBD1 | TGTGCCAGCTCACCAAATCTGACAGGGTCCTACGAGCAGTACTTC | CASSPNLTGSYEQYF
TRBJ2-1 | TRBV11-2 | . | . | TGTGCCAGCAGCTTAGTAAATAGGACAATTAGCTCCTACAATGAGCAGTTCTTC | CASSLVNRTISSYNEQFF
TRBJ2-7 | TRBV5-1 | . | . | TGCGCCAGCAGCTTGGCCATCGGTTCCTACGAGCAGTACTTC | CASSLAIGSYEQYF
TRBJ2-5 | TRBV29-1 | . | . | TGCAGCGTTAAAAGGTTAGGGCAAGAGACCCAGTACTTC | CSVKRLGQETQYF
TRBJ2-1 | TRBV11-1 | once | TRBD2 | TGTGCCAGCAGCTTAGCGGGGGGGTATAGAGATGAGCAGTTCTTC | CASSLAGGYRDEQFF
TRBJ1-2 | TRBV28 | . | . | TGTGCCAGCAGTTTATCCTCGGATTCCTATGGCTACACCTTC | CASSLSSDSYGYTF
TRBJ2-1 | TRBV28 | . | TRBD1 | TGTGCCAGCAGTTCGGGGACAGGGTTCAATGAGCAGTTCTTC | CASSSGTGFNEQFF
TRBJ1-5 | TRBV6-6 | . | . | TGTGCCAGCAGCCTGGGGGGGTTGCACCAGCCCCAGCATTTT | CASSLGGLHQPQHF
TRBJ2-1 | TRBV24-1 | . | TRBD2 | TGTGCCACCAGCCGGGGGGGTCGCAATGAGCAGTTCTTC | CATSRGGRNEQFF
TRBJ2-3 | TRBV11-2 | . | TRBD1 | TGTGCCAGCAGCTTAGACAGGGGGCAGGATACGCAGTATTTT | CASSLDRGQDTQYF
TRBJ2-7 | TRBV12-5 | . | TRBD1 | TGTGCTAGTGGTCCCTGGACAGGGGGCCCGTACGAGCAGTACTTC | CASGPWTGGPYEQYF
TRBJ1-2 | TRBV7-2 | . | . | TGTGCCAGCAGCATACAGGGTACTAACTATGGCTACACCTTC | CASSIQGTNYGYTF
TRBJ2-3 | TRBV5-1 | . | TRBD1 | TGCGCCAGCAGCCGGACAGGGACAATCACAGATACGCAGTATTTT | CASSRTGTITDTQYF
TRBJ1-1 | TRBV11-1 | . | . | TGTGCCAGCAGCTTAGTTTCCGATGAAGCTTTCTTT | CASSLVSDEAFF
TRBJ2-6 | TRBV5-4 | . | TRBD2 | TGTGCCAGCAGCTTGGGCGGCGGGGGCTCTGGGGCCAACGTCCTGACTTTC | CASSLGGGGSGANVLTF
TRBJ1-1 | TRBV30 | . | . | TGTGCCTGGAGTTTAGGAGGAATTGCCACTGAAGCTTTCTTT | CAWSLGGIATEAFF
TRBJ1-5 | TRBV7-2 | few | TRBD1 | TGTGCCAGCAGCTGGACAGGGGACAGATATCAGCCCCAGCATTTT | CASSWTGDRYQPQHF
TRBJ1-2 | TRBV4-3 | . | . | TGCGCCAGCAGCCAAGATAACGGCTATGGCTACACCTTC | CASSQDNGYGYTF
TRBJ1-5 | TRBV30 | . | . | TGTGCCTGGAGTGAAACGGCAAATCAGCCCCAGCATTTT | CAWSETANQPQHF
TRBJ2-2 | TRBV28 | few | TRBD1 | TGTGCCAGCAGCCGTACAGGGGCCGGGGAGCTGTTTTTT | CASSRTGAGELFF
TRBJ2-3 | TRBV5-1 | . | TRBD1 | TGCGCCAGCAGCATAGGGACAGCCCCGGCAGATACGCAGTATTTT | CASSIGTAPADTQYF
TRBJ1-2 | TRBV19 | . | . | TGTGCCAGTAGTATCGAGACAAGGAATGGCTACACCTTC | CASSIETRNGYTF